This is a list of T cell receptor beta chains from one sample in a study of T cells after yellow fever vaccination. MiXCR was run by TCRdb on the 5' RACE reads, yielding one entry per CDR3 protein. The repertoire holds some 500,000 distinct CDR3 sequences, with about 13% as singletons. The source material was PBMCs, sampled on the day of the yellow fever booster vaccination. The receptors shown here come from a man under 40 who received the YFV17D yellow fever vaccine. CDR3s include the opening cysteine and the closing phenylalanine or tryptophan. The D gene is left open where the match is weak. Size tells how often a clone was seen (once, few, many) or the class of an expanded clone, and some rows leave it out.

TRBJ2-1 14 NA NA TRBV7-3 CASSLTAGLNEQFF TGTGCCAGCAGCTTAACAGCAGGGCTCAATGAGCAGTTCTTC
TRBJ2-7 16 NA NA TRBV7-9 CASSPPPGRLAYEQYF TGTGCCAGCAGCCCACCCCCGGGCCGACTTGCCTACGAGCAGTACTTC
TRBJ2-1 14 NA few TRBV18 CASSLASLYNEQFF TGTGCCAGCTCGCTAGCCTCCCTTTACAATGAGCAGTTCTTC
TRBJ2-5 14 TRBD1 NA TRBV11-2 CASSGRGRDETQYF TGTGCCAGCAGTGGCAGGGGGCGTGATGAGACCCAGTACTTC
TRBJ2-7 14 TRBD2 few TRBV7-9 CASSPASGDYEQYF TGTGCCAGCAGCCCGGCTAGCGGGGACTACGAGCAGTACTTC
TRBJ1-1 15 TRBD1 NA TRBV7-9 CASRASGTGWTEAFF TGTGCCAGCCGAGCCTCCGGGACAGGGTGGACTGAAGCTTTCTTT
TRBJ2-3 15 TRBD1 NA TRBV6-5 CASSYLDRGTDTQYF TGTGCCAGCAGTTACCTGGACAGGGGCACAGATACGCAGTATTTT
TRBJ1-4 14 TRBD1 few TRBV5-5 CASSYGQGWEKLFF TGTGCCAGCAGCTACGGACAGGGTTGGGAAAAACTGTTTTTT
TRBJ2-3 12 NA NA TRBV28 CASSSLRYTQYF TGTGCCAGCAGTTCCCTTCGCTATACGCAGTATTTT
TRBJ1-2 13 NA few TRBV20-1 CSASVGEAYGYTF TGCAGTGCTAGCGTCGGCGAAGCCTATGGCTACACCTTC
TRBJ2-3 15 TRBD2 NA TRBV20-1 CSATGRGVSTDTQYF TGCAGTGCTACGGGGCGGGGGGTTAGCACAGATACGCAGTATTTT
TRBJ2-1 17 NA NA TRBV3-1 CASSRRSMGERYNEQFF TGTGCCAGCAGCCGCCGTAGTATGGGGGAGCGGTACAATGAGCAGTTCTTC
TRBJ1-2 12 NA few TRBV6-2/TRBV6-3 CASSDSHYGYTF TGTGCCAGCAGCGACAGTCACTATGGCTACACCTTC